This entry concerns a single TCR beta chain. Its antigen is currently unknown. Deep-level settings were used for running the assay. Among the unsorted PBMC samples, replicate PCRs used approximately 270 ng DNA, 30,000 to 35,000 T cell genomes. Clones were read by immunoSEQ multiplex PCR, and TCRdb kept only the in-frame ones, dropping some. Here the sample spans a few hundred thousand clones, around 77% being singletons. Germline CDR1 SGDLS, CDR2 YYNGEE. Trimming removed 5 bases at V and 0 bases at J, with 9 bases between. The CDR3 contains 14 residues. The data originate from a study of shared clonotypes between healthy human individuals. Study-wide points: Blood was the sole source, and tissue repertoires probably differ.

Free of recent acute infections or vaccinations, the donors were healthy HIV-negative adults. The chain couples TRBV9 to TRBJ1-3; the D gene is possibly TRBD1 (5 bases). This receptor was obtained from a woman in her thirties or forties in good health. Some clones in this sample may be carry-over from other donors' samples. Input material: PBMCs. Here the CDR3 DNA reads TGTGCCAGCAGTGATACAGGCTCTGGAAACACCATATATTTT. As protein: CASSDTGSGNTIYF.